These 14 T cell receptor beta chains were sequenced from one sample in a study of T cell responses to AZD1222 COVID-19 vaccine. Assay used: immunoSEQ multiplex PCR; TCRdb lists only in-frame clones, some missing. The sample has roughly 150,000 clones; about 91% are singletons. Sequences were derived from peripheral blood, sampled on day 0 of AZD1222 vaccination. The receptor source for this set is an adult in good health.

This chain connects TRBV7-9 to TRBJ2-3, with a tentative D call TRBD2 (6 bases). Between the trimmed V and J ends, which lost 2 bases and 2 bases, there was a span of 11 bases. CDR3 length: 15 residues. Looked up from germline, CDR1 is SEHNR and CDR2 is FQNEAQ (reference sequence). The chain's CDR3 is CASSLWGVLTDTQYF. CDR3 DNA: TGTGCCAGCAGCTTATGGGGGGTCCTCACAGATACGCAGTATTTT.

This chain links TRBV5-6 with TRBJ2-7; D is ambiguous. CDR3 length equals 13 residues. The V gene lost 4 bases and the J gene lost 7 bases, with 15 bases spanning the gap. Germline-derived CDR1 and CDR2 are SGHDT and YYEEEE. CDR3 amino acids: CASSDDRDDEQYF. CDR3 nucleotide sequence: TGTGCCAGCAGCGACGACCGAGACGATGAGCAGTACTTC.

This rearrangement joins TRBV9 to TRBJ2-3; 8 nucleotides match TRBD2. V lost 0 bases to trimming and J lost 2 bases; unmatched junction nucleotides: 5. The CDR3 spans 16 residues. The germline gives CDR1 SGDLS, CDR2 YYNGEE. The CDR3 here is CASSVGAGGYTDTQYF. The CDR3, as DNA: TGTGCCAGCAGCGTAGGTGCGGGAGGCTACACAGATACGCAGTATTTT.

V is TRBV29-1 and J is TRBJ2-7, with 13 bases aligning to TRBD2. CDR1 is SQVTM, CDR2 ANQGSEA, per germline. CDR3 length equals 14 residues. With V trimmed by 4 bases and J by 6 bases, 6 bases remained unmatched. For the CDR3, the DNA is TGCAGCGTTGCAGGGGGACTAGCGGGAATCGAGCAGTACTTC. It translates to CSVAGGLAGIEQYF.

The chain has TRBV28 and TRBJ1-1, with D possibly being TRBD1 (5 bases). Germline V gene sequence: CDR1 MDHEN, CDR2 SYDVKM. The V and J ends lost 4 bases and 1 base respectively, with 10 bases between them. The CDR3 is 14 amino acids. For the CDR3, the DNA is TGTGCCAGCAGTTACTACAGGCGGAACACTGAAGCTTTCTTT. Residues: CASSYYRRNTEAFF. Variable domain in full (rest from reference TRBV28 and TRBJ1-1): DVKVTQSSRYLVKRTGEKVFLECVQDMDHENMFWYRQDPGLGLRLIYFSYDVKMKEKGDIPEGYSVSREKKERFSLILESASTNQTSMYLCASSYYRRNTEAFFGQGTRLTVV.

V and J are TRBV5-1 and TRBJ2-7; 10 bases fit TRBD1. The germline CDR1 and CDR2 sequences are SGHRS and YFSETQ. V was clipped by 4 bases and J by 6 bases; unmatched bases: 7. The CDR3 sequence is 14 residues long. CDR3 DNA: TGCGCCAGCAGCCTACCCGGACAGGGGGGCGAGCAGTACTTC. Translation: CASSLPGQGGEQYF.

The chain links TRBV5-6 to TRBJ1-2; 8 nucleotides align to TRBD1. CDR1 is SGHDT, CDR2 YYEEEE, per germline. There are 14 residues in the CDR3. Trimming cost V 0 bases and J 9 bases; bases outside gene matches: 7. This chain's CDR3 is CASSLGTGYRSYTF. CDR3 bases: TGTGCCAGCAGCTTGGGGACAGGGTACCGCAGCTACACCTTC. The full variable domain, completed using reference TRBV5-6 and TRBJ1-2, is DAGVTQSPTHLIKTRGQQVTLRCSPKSGHDTVSWYQQALGQGPQFIFQYYEEEERQRGNFPDRFSGHQFPNYSSELNVNALLLGDSALYLCASSLGTGYRSYTFGSGTRLTVV.

V is TRBV7-2 and J is TRBJ2-1; 14 nucleotides agree with TRBD2. The CDR3 has 16 amino acids. The germline gives CDR1 SGHTA, CDR2 FQGNSA. V shed 3 bases and J 9 bases; nucleotides not matched to a gene: 7. The CDR3 bases are TGTGCCAGCAGCTTTACGGGACTAGCGGGAGCAGGTGAGCAGTTCTTC. Translation: CASSFTGLAGAGEQFF. Full variable domain (rest looked up from reference TRBV7-2 and TRBJ2-1): GAGVSQSPSNKVTEKGKDVELRCDPISGHTALYWYRQSLGQGLEFLIYFQGNSAPDKSGLPSDRFSAERTGGSVSTLTIQRTQQEDSAVYLCASSFTGLAGAGEQFFGPGTRLTVL.

This rearrangement joins TRBV7-2 to TRBJ1-5; TRBD1 might be the D (5 bases). With 4 bases removed from V and 3 bases from J, the gap between germline ends came to 13 bases. This CDR3 is 15 amino acids long. The germline CDR1 and CDR2 sequences are SGHTA and FQGNSA. In nucleotides, the CDR3 is TGTGCCAGCAGCTCCGCCGGGGGAATCAATCAGCCCCAGCATTTT. Protein product: CASSSAGGINQPQHF.

The chain has TRBV9 and TRBJ2-1; D is perhaps TRBD1 or TRBD2 (5 bases each). Trimming took 1 base from V and 7 from J, leaving 9 bases between them. This CDR3 region has 13 residues. Germline V gene data show CDR1 as SGDLS and CDR2 as YYNGEE. For the CDR3, the DNA is TGTGCCAGCAGCGTAAGTTGGGGGAATGAGCAGTTCTTC. Protein: CASSVSWGNEQFF.

The chain uses TRBV5-4 and TRBJ2-5, with 12 bases identical to TRBD1. The CDR3 loop spans 16 amino acids. Germline V gene sequence: CDR1 SGHNT, CDR2 YYREEE (reference sequence). V was clipped by 3 bases and J by 5 bases; unmatched bases: 8. In nucleotides, the CDR3 is TGTGCCAGCAGCTCTCGGGACAGGGGGCTCATGGAGACCCAGTACTTC. This codes for CASSSRDRGLMETQYF. The full variable domain, with the rest looked up from reference TRBV5-4 and TRBJ2-5, is ETGVTQSPTHLIKTRGQQVTLRCSSQSGHNTVSWYQQALGQGPQFIFQYYREEENGRGNFPPRFSGLQFPNYSSELNVNALELDDSALYLCASSSRDRGLMETQYFGPGTRLLVL.

The chain is built from TRBV5-4 and TRBJ2-1; D is possibly TRBD2 (6 bases). Germline V gene lookup returns CDR1 SGHNT and CDR2 YYREEE (reference sequence). The CDR3 has 12 residues. The germline V and J ends were trimmed by 1 base and 12 bases, with 11 bases remaining between them. CDR3 bases: TGTGCCAGCAGCTTGTGGAGGGATTCGCAGTTCTTC. It is translated as CASSLWRDSQFF. The variable domain in full, completed from reference TRBV5-4 and TRBJ2-1, reads ETGVTQSPTHLIKTRGQQVTLRCSSQSGHNTVSWYQQALGQGPQFIFQYYREEENGRGNFPPRFSGLQFPNYSSELNVNALELDDSALYLCASSLWRDSQFFGPGTRLTVL.

The rearrangement links TRBV11-2 to TRBJ2-7, with 8 bases aligning to TRBD1. Losses at the gene ends were 5 bases for V and 6 bases for J; bases not matched to a gene: 9. Germline CDR1 and CDR2: SGHAT and FQNNGV. The CDR3 contains 14 residues. As DNA, the CDR3 is TGTGCCAGCAGCCCGCGGGACAGGAGTTCCGAGCAGTACTTC. It is translated as CASSPRDRSSEQYF. The full variable domain, completed using reference TRBV11-2 and TRBJ2-7, is EAGVAQSPRYKIIEKRQSVAFWCNPISGHATLYWYQQILGQGPKLLIQFQNNGVVDDSQLPKDRFSAERLKGVDSTLKIQPAKLEDSAVYLCASSPRDRSSEQYFGPGTRLTVT.

V gene TRBV27 combines with J gene TRBJ1-2; D remains ambiguous. V was cut by 2 bases and J by 5 bases, with 21 bases left in between. The CDR3 sequence is 17 residues long. CDR1 MNHEY and CDR2 SMNVEV come from the germline V gene (reference sequence). CDR3 DNA: TGTGCCAGCAGTTTAAATATAGGACGGTCGGCTGTGTATGGCTACACCTTC. It codes for CASSLNIGRSAVYGYTF.